This paragraph covers one TCR beta chain sequence. Its antigen remains unknown. TCRdb's table, derived via immunoSEQ multiplex PCR, lists solely in-frame clones and lacks some. The repertoire consists of over 90,000 clones, with 91% occurring once and the leading ten covering around 0.2%. This sample is drawn from a study of graft-versus-host responses after intestinal transplantation. Across the study: Recipients obtained multivisceral, liver-intestinal, or isolated intestinal transplants. Each patient got anti-thymocyte globulin induction, then tacrolimus and steroids for around three years.

Study-wide points: Early post-transplant HvG declines tracked with peak circulating GvH clone levels. Recipient marrow harbored GvH clones, some of which surfaced first in ileum or blood.

Germline values: CDR1 MNHEY, CDR2 SMNVEV (reference sequence). This CDR3 spans 13 amino acids. V gave up 2 bases and J gave up 8 bases, with 12 bases separating them. The V call is TRBV27, the J call TRBJ1-2; the D gene is possibly TRBD1 (5 bases). This receptor was taken from a human donor who was the organ donor for an intestinal transplant. This specimen consisted of unstimulated CD4+ T cells sorted from spleen or lymph node cells, obtained before transplant. This CDR3 is CASSLQGDRGYTF. Written as DNA, the CDR3 is TGTGCCAGCAGTTTACAGGGCGACCGGGGCTACACCTTC.